A single sample gave rise to the 26 T cell receptor beta chains below, sequenced in a study of T cells expressing NK-cell markers. For each CDR3 protein, TCRdb gives one entry from its re-call of the 5' RACE reads, without DNA. This sample's table reports about 380,000 distinct CDR3 sequences. The source material was blood T cells: a sorted CD56 or NKG2C T cell subset, CD4+ or CD8+ T cells, or bulk PBMC T cells (not recorded which). The receptors stem from a man aged 18-75 years in good health.

The chain uses TRBV20-1 and TRBJ1-4; TCRdb reports TRBD1, a call that lacks DNA to check it against. Germline V lookup: CDR1 DFQATT, CDR2 SNEGSKA (reference sequence). The CDR3 covers 15 residues. CDR3 sequence reads: CSARQGAKANEKLFF.

The CDR3: CSVIERGLISGYTF. The chain uses TRBV29-1 and TRBJ1-2; TCRdb picks TRBD1, but there is no DNA to check that call. The V gene's germline CDR1 is SQVTM and CDR2 ANQGSEA. This CDR3 is 14 amino acids long.

The chain couples TRBV5-1 to TRBJ2-3; lacking DNA, the TRBD1 call made by TCRdb goes unchecked. The CDR3 is 15 residues long. Germline lookup yields CDR1 SGHRS and CDR2 YFSETQ. CDR3 sequence reads: CASSSNTGAADTQYF.

CDR3 protein: CSVVGDAHLRGYTF. This chain uses TRBV29-1 with TRBJ1-2; the D gene TCRdb calls, TRBD1, cannot be checked with no DNA. This CDR3 comprises 14 residues. In germline, CDR1 is SQVTM, CDR2 ANQGSEA.

V and J are TRBV13 and TRBJ2-3. Per the germline V gene, CDR1 is PRHDT and CDR2 is FYEKMQ (reference sequence). The CDR3 covers 16 residues. The CDR3 is CASSLATVRNTDTQYF.

The rearrangement joins TRBV7-9 to TRBJ2-1; as DNA is missing, the TRBD1 call by TCRdb cannot be tested. This CDR3 is 15 amino acids long. Germline CDR1 and CDR2: SEHNR and FQNEAQ (reference sequence). The CDR3 spells CASSQIQGAGNEQFF. The full variable domain, with the rest looked up from reference TRBV7-9 and TRBJ2-1, is DTGVSQNPRHKITKRGQNVTFRCDPISEHNRLYWYRQTLGQGPEFLTYFQNEAQLEKSRLLSDRFSAERPKGSFSTLEIQRTEQGDSAMYLCASSQIQGAGNEQFFGPGTRLTVL.

This chain uses TRBV5-4 with TRBJ2-1; as DNA is missing, the TRBD2 call by TCRdb cannot be tested. This CDR3 contains 18 residues. The germline CDR1 and CDR2 sequences are SGHNT and YYREEE (reference sequence). CDR3 amino acids: CASSPPGLAGPRYNEQFF.

CDR3 in amino acids: CASSVTGGVGELFF. The J gene is TRBJ2-2, the V gene TRBV9; TCRdb designates TRBD1, a call that cannot be tested without DNA. Germline V gives CDR1 SGDLS, CDR2 YYNGEE. The CDR3 totals 14 residues. The full variable domain, with the rest looked up from reference TRBV9 and TRBJ2-2, is DSGVTQTPKHLITATGQRVTLRCSPRSGDLSVYWYQQSLDQGLQFLIQYYNGEERAKGNILERFSAQQFPDLHSELNLSSLELGDSALYFCASSVTGGVGELFFGEGSRLTVL.

This chain uses TRBV11-2 with TRBJ2-3. The V gene's germline CDR1 is SGHAT and CDR2 FQNNGV. The CDR3 covers 14 residues. CDR3 residues: CASSLRLSGDTQYF.

The chain uses TRBV7-2 and TRBJ1-1; TCRdb's D gene call, TRBD1, goes unchecked for lack of DNA. CDR1 is SGHTA, CDR2 FQGNSA, per germline. This CDR3 has 15 amino acids. The CDR3 protein is CASSRRGQGGLEAFF.

The chain employs TRBV2 and TRBJ1-2; TCRdb's D gene call, TRBD1, goes unchecked for lack of DNA. The CDR3 runs to 14 residues. Germline V lookup: CDR1 SNHLY, CDR2 FYNNEI. CDR3 region: CASSGLLQGGGYTF. The full variable domain, rest sourced from reference TRBV2 and TRBJ1-2, is EPEVTQTPSHQVTQMGQEVILRCVPISNHLYFYWYRQILGQKVEFLVSFYNNEISEKSEIFDDQFSVERPDGSNFTLKIRSTKLEDSAMYFCASSGLLQGGGYTFGSGTRLTVV.

V usage is TRBV5-6 and J usage is TRBJ1-5; the TCRdb call, TRBD1, lacks DNA for checking. Germline-derived CDR1 and CDR2 are SGHDT and YYEEEE. The CDR3 is made up of 14 amino acids. The chain's CDR3 is CASMRMGDNQPQHF.

The genes are TRBV6-1 and TRBJ2-1; checking the TCRdb D call of TRBD1 is not possible without DNA. This CDR3 has 16 amino acids. Germline V CDR1 and CDR2: MNHNS, SASEGT. CDR3 sequence reads: CASSEALRGSYNEQFF.

This chain joins TRBV20-1 and TRBJ2-1; the D call of TRBD1 rests on TCRdb alone, since no DNA is present to check it. Germline V lookup: CDR1 DFQATT, CDR2 SNEGSKA (reference sequence). This CDR3 region has 17 residues. The chain's CDR3 is CSARDRRQGSAYNEQFF.

The chain employs TRBV5-6 and TRBJ2-2. Germline V lookup: CDR1 SGHDT, CDR2 YYEEEE. There are 17 residues in the CDR3. This CDR3 reads CASSVGPSFTNTGELFF. The full variable domain, its missing parts supplied by reference TRBV5-6 and TRBJ2-2, is DAGVTQSPTHLIKTRGQQVTLRCSPKSGHDTVSWYQQALGQGPQFIFQYYEEEERQRGNFPDRFSGHQFPNYSSELNVNALLLGDSALYLCASSVGPSFTNTGELFFGEGSRLTVL.

V usage is TRBV20-1 and J usage is TRBJ2-3; TCRdb outputs TRBD1, but without DNA this stays unchecked. Per the germline V gene, CDR1 is DFQATT and CDR2 is SNEGSKA (reference sequence). The CDR3 contains 17 residues. The CDR3: CSARDLRGVGLVDTQYF.

The chain combines TRBV7-9 with TRBJ1-2; TCRdb designates TRBD1, a call that cannot be tested without DNA. The CDR3 loop spans 14 amino acids. Germline CDR1 SEHNR, CDR2 FQNEAQ (reference sequence). The CDR3 region is CASSLGRAVYGYTF.

The chain couples TRBV7-9 to TRBJ1-1; with no DNA, the TCRdb D assignment of TRBD1 cannot be verified. Germline V gene lookup returns CDR1 SEHNR and CDR2 FQNEAQ (reference sequence). The CDR3 sequence is 15 residues long. The CDR3 protein is CASSLQRSLNTEAFF.

The CDR3 sequence is CSAREISNIQYF. This rearrangement joins TRBV20-1 to TRBJ2-4. From germline, CDR1 is DFQATT and CDR2 SNEGSKA (reference sequence). The CDR3 is 12 amino acids.

The V call is TRBV6-5, the J call TRBJ1-1; lacking DNA, the TRBD1 call made by TCRdb goes unchecked. CDR1 is MNHEY, CDR2 SVGAGI, per germline. The CDR3 spans 14 residues. CDR3 protein: CASSYSSRGGKAFF.

The CDR3: CSARDPRTRGQPQHF. V and J are TRBV20-1 and TRBJ1-5; the D call of TRBD1 rests on TCRdb alone, since no DNA is present to check it. CDR1 and CDR2 (germline): DFQATT, SNEGSKA (reference sequence). This CDR3 contains 15 residues.

The V and J genes are TRBV29-1 and TRBJ2-2; TCRdb's D call of TRBD2 is untestable without DNA. This CDR3 is built from 15 residues. Germline assignment: CDR1 SQVTM and CDR2 ANQGSEA. The CDR3 loop is CSVGGGLVEGGELFF.

The rearrangement links TRBV7-6 to TRBJ1-6; TCRdb lists TRBD1, though no DNA is available to test this call. Per the germline V gene, CDR1 is SGHVS and CDR2 is FNYEAQ. This CDR3 comprises 15 residues. The CDR3 spells CASSLARTGNSPLHF. The entire variable domain, with the rest obtained from reference TRBV7-6 and TRBJ1-6, is as follows: GAGVSQSPRYKVTKRGQDVALRCDPISGHVSLYWYRQALGQGPEFLTYFNYEAQQDKSGLPNDRFSAERPEGSISTLTIQRTEQRDSAMYRCASSLARTGNSPLHFGNGTRLTVT.

This chain joins TRBV30 and TRBJ2-2. The CDR3 is 12 residues long. Germline assignment: CDR1 GTSNPN and CDR2 SVGIG (reference sequence). CDR3 sequence reads: CAWSALGGELFF.

V is TRBV20-1 and J is TRBJ2-5; as DNA is missing, the TRBD2 call by TCRdb cannot be tested. Germline V lookup: CDR1 DFQATT, CDR2 SNEGSKA (reference sequence). This CDR3 spans 19 amino acids. The CDR3 protein is CSARDLRTSGGASKETQYF.

The chain recombines TRBV10-3 with TRBJ2-7; lacking DNA, the TRBD1 call made by TCRdb goes unchecked. Germline CDR1 and CDR2: ENHRY and SYGVKD. The CDR3 contains 14 residues. CDR3 sequence reads: CAISGRDRGYEQYF.